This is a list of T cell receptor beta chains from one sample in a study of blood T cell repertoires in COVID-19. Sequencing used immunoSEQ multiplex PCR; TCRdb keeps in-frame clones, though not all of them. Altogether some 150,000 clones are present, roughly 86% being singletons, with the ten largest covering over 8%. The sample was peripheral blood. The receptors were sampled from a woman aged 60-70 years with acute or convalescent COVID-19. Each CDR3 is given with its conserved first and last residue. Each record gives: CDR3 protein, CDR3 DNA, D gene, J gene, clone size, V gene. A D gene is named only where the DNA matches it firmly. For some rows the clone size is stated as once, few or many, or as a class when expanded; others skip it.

CDR3: CASSATSNEQFF
DNA: TGTGCCAGCAGCGCGACTTCCAATGAGCAGTTCTTC
D: NA
J: TRBJ2-1
size: NA
V: TRBV7-9

CDR3: CASTAQGAGEAFF
DNA: TGTGCCAGTACCGCTCAGGGGGCCGGTGAAGCTTTCTTT
D: TRBD1
J: TRBJ1-1
size: NA
V: TRBV2

CDR3: CASSVDAGRNQPQHF
DNA: TGTGCCAGCAGCGTAGATGCAGGGCGCAATCAGCCCCAGCATTTT
D: NA
J: TRBJ1-5
size: NA
V: TRBV9

CDR3: CASSLGGGRNEQFF
DNA: TGTGCCAGCAGCTTAGGGGGGGGGCGGAATGAGCAGTTCTTC
D: NA
J: TRBJ2-1
size: NA
V: TRBV13

CDR3: CASSQGGWSTDTQYF
DNA: TGTGCCAGCAGCCAAGGCGGTTGGAGCACAGATACGCAGTATTTT
D: NA
J: TRBJ2-3
size: NA
V: TRBV3-1/TRBV3-2

CDR3: CASSEGFGGRDQETQYF
DNA: TGCGCCAGCAGTGAGGGTTTCGGGGGAAGGGACCAAGAGACCCAGTACTTC
D: NA
J: TRBJ2-5
size: once
V: TRBV10-2

CDR3: CASSHEGANYGYTF
DNA: TGTGCCAGCAGTCACGAGGGAGCTAACTATGGCTACACCTTC
D: NA
J: TRBJ1-2
size: once
V: TRBV7-9

CDR3: CASSVGTSGGSEQYF
DNA: TGTGCCAGCAGCGTTGGGACTAGCGGGGGTTCCGAGCAGTACTTC
D: TRBD2
J: TRBJ2-7
size: NA
V: TRBV9

CDR3: CASSYSRDTYQPQHF
DNA: TGTGCCAGCAGTTACTCTCGGGACACTTATCAGCCCCAGCATTTT
D: NA
J: TRBJ1-5
size: NA
V: TRBV6-6

CDR3: CASSQLRAEPQHF
DNA: TGTGCCAGCAGCCAACTTAGAGCGGAGCCCCAGCATTTT
D: NA
J: TRBJ1-5
size: NA
V: TRBV6-2/TRBV6-3

CDR3: CASSGRTGGQETQYF
DNA: TGTGCCAGCAGCGGTAGGACAGGGGGCCAAGAGACCCAGTACTTC
D: TRBD1
J: TRBJ2-5
size: NA
V: TRBV11-3

CDR3: CARPPQGLNLNTEAFF
DNA: TGTGCCCGTCCGCCGCAGGGGCTTAACCTCAACACTGAAGCTTTCTTT
D: NA
J: TRBJ1-1
size: few
V: TRBV19

CDR3: CASSLDAGFHYGYTF
DNA: TGTGCCAGCAGCTTAGACGCGGGGTTCCACTATGGCTACACCTTC
D: NA
J: TRBJ1-2
size: NA
V: TRBV7-9

CDR3: CASSARTSGAAYNEQFF
DNA: TGTGCCAGCAGCGCCCGGACTAGCGGGGCAGCCTACAATGAGCAGTTCTTC
D: TRBD2
J: TRBJ2-1
size: NA
V: TRBV9

CDR3: CASSLFPGLSAEQYF
DNA: TGTGCCAGCAGCCTCTTCCCGGGACTCTCCGCGGAACAGTATTTT
D: NA
J: TRBJ2-3
size: NA
V: TRBV3-1/TRBV3-2

CDR3: CATRSGGVNEQFF
DNA: TGTGCCACCCGGAGCGGGGGGGTCAATGAGCAGTTCTTC
D: TRBD2
J: TRBJ2-1
size: NA
V: TRBV2

CDR3: CASSLEAAPDTQYF
DNA: TGCGCCAGCAGCTTGGAAGCGGCCCCAGATACGCAGTATTTT
D: NA
J: TRBJ2-3
size: NA
V: TRBV5-1

CDR3: CASSPSGGVYNEQFF
DNA: TGTGCCAGCAGTCCGAGCGGGGGGGTCTACAATGAGCAGTTCTTC
D: TRBD2
J: TRBJ2-1
size: NA
V: TRBV2

CDR3: CASSLAGSSTDTQYF
DNA: TGTGCCAGCAGCTTAGCCGGGTCAAGCACAGATACGCAGTATTTT
D: NA
J: TRBJ2-3
size: once
V: TRBV7-8

CDR3: CASSLTVPDSPLHF
DNA: TGCGCCAGCAGCTTGACAGTGCCTGATTCACCCCTCCACTTT
D: NA
J: TRBJ1-6
size: NA
V: TRBV4-1

CDR3: CASSFAGTGNSPLHF
DNA: TGTGCCAGCAGCTTCGCCGGGACAGGGAATTCACCCCTCCACTTT
D: TRBD1
J: TRBJ1-6
size: NA
V: TRBV11-3

CDR3: CASSFEAGYNEQFF
DNA: TGTGCCAGCAGTTTTGAAGCGGGATACAATGAGCAGTTCTTC
D: TRBD2
J: TRBJ2-1
size: NA
V: TRBV27

CDR3: CASSRDGRKGETQYF
DNA: TGTGCCAGCTCACGTGACGGGAGGAAGGGAGAGACCCAGTACTTC
D: TRBD2
J: TRBJ2-5
size: NA
V: TRBV18

CDR3: CASSLSAPGQGYGYTF
DNA: TGTGCCAGCAGCCTCTCAGCACCGGGACAGGGGTATGGCTACACCTTC
D: TRBD1
J: TRBJ1-2
size: NA
V: TRBV3-1/TRBV3-2

CDR3: CASSQDLVSPFF
DNA: TGTGCCAGCAGCCAAGACTTAGTTAGTCCGTTCTTC
D: NA
J: TRBJ2-1
size: NA
V: TRBV4-2

CDR3: CASSYLRGRRNTEAFF
DNA: TGTGCCAGCAGTTACCTAAGGGGGCGAAGGAACACTGAAGCTTTCTTT
D: TRBD1
J: TRBJ1-1
size: NA
V: TRBV6-5